The next 18 T cell receptor beta chains were all read from a single sample in a study of T cell repertoires in aging, cancer and after chemotherapy. TCR beta rearrangements were amplified from peripheral blood genomic DNA. Multiplex touch-down PCR with TRB-A/B primers amplified rearranged V-D-J TRB sequences. TCRdb processed the multiplex PCR reads anew with MiXCR; each CDR3 protein has one entry. The data contain approximately 550 distinct CDR3 sequences, roughly a quarter of them singletons. The sample was blood. The receptors derive from a human donor with a solid tumor.

V is TRBV20-1 and J is TRBJ1-5, with D perhaps matching TRBD1 (6 bases). Trimming left V 1 base short and J 7 bases short, with 8 bases between. CDR3 length: 12 residues. The germline V gene encodes CDR1 DFQATT and CDR2 SNEGSKA (reference sequence). CDR3 residues: CSARAGVQPQHF. The CDR3 DNA reads as TGCAGTGCTAGAGCAGGGGTCCAGCCCCAGCATTTT.

Worth noting for this clonotype: One junction end disagrees with the germline gene, perhaps due to a read error. V usage is TRBV24-1 and J usage is TRBJ2-6; D perhaps matches TRBD2 (6 bases). CDR3 length: 16 amino acids. Germline CDR1 and CDR2: KGHDR and SFDVKD. The CDR3 sequence: CATSDRAGSGANVLTF. In DNA, the CDR3 is TGTGCCACCAGTGACAGGGCGGGATCTGGGGCCAACGTCCTGACTTTT.

This clonotype was seen more than once but under ten times. The chain uses TRBV20-1 and TRBJ1-2; D possibly corresponds to TRBD1 (5 bases). From germline, CDR1 is DFQATT and CDR2 SNEGSKA (reference sequence). Trimming removed 3 bases at V and 8 bases at J, with 10 bases between. CDR3 length: 11 residues. CDR3 in amino acids: CSASGGVGYTF. The CDR3 bases are TGCAGTGCTAGTGGGGGAGTCGGCTACACCTTC.

This clonotype counts as large. This chain connects TRBV29-1 to TRBJ1-2; D perhaps matches TRBD1 (6 bases). The CDR3 loop spans 16 amino acids. Trimming pared 8 bases from V and 0 bases from J, leaving 22 bases between. Germline loops: CDR1 SQVTM, CDR2 ANQGSEA. CDR3 in amino acids: CSTREDSQKTNYGYTF. The DNA of the CDR3 is TGCAGCACACGAGAGGACAGCCAAAAAACTAACTATGGCTACACCTTC.

The chain uses TRBV20-1 and TRBJ1-6; 8 bases are a match to TRBD1. The length of the CDR3 is 14 residues. With V trimmed by 4 bases and J by 8 bases, 7 bases remained unmatched. Per the germline V gene, CDR1 is DFQATT and CDR2 is SNEGSKA (reference sequence). CDR3 in amino acids: CSATQQGVDSPLHF. The CDR3 nucleotides read TGCAGTGCTACACAACAGGGGGTAGATTCACCCCTCCACTTT.

The genes are TRBV18 and TRBJ2-3; D uncertain. V shed 3 bases and J shed 5 bases, with 9 bases lying between them. The CDR3 has 13 residues. Germline-derived CDR1 and CDR2 are KGHSH and LQKENI. The CDR3 loop reads CASSPLSGDTQYF. In DNA, the CDR3 is TGTGCCAGCTCACCCCTTTCGGGAGATACGCAGTATTTT.

The chain carries TRBV6-1 and TRBJ2-1; possibly TRBD1 for D (6 bases). The CDR3 covers 16 residues. Trimming left V 6 bases short and J 4 bases short, with 19 bases between. CDR1 and CDR2 from the germline V gene are MNHNS and SASEGT. The CDR3 is CASSPGHQGTYNEQFF. CDR3 nucleotides: TGTGCCAGCAGCCCGGGACATCAAGGGACATACAATGAGCAGTTCTTC.

This clonotype occurred a few times. Here the CDR3 DNA reads TGTGCCAGCAGCTTAGTTGGTGGGCGTACCTACAATGAGCAGTTCTTC. Amino acids: CASSLVGGRTYNEQFF. The V and J genes are TRBV7-2 and TRBJ2-1; no clear D gene. This CDR3 is built from 16 residues. Trimming took off 1 base at V and 2 bases at J, with 12 bases between the two ends. Looked up from germline, CDR1 is SGHTA and CDR2 is FQGNSA.

The V call is TRBV10-2, the J call TRBJ1-1, with a weak D call TRBD1 (5 bases). Trimming stripped 3 bases from V and 7 bases from J, with 18 bases between. The CDR3 is made up of 15 amino acids. CDR1 is WSHSY and CDR2 is SAAADI in the germline V gene. In DNA form, the CDR3 reads TGCGCCAGCAGTGACCCCCGGCAGGGCGGCGTTGAAGCTTTCTTT. As protein: CASSDPRQGGVEAFF.

This chain uses TRBV6-1 with TRBJ2-5; 9 positions agree with TRBD2. The CDR3 has 15 residues. Trimming took 4 bases from V and 2 from J; bases not matched to a gene: 5. Germline V lookup: CDR1 MNHNS, CDR2 SASEGT. CDR3 DNA sequence: TGTGCCAGCAGTGGGATAGCGGGAGAACAAGAGACCCAGTACTTC. It is translated as CASSGIAGEQETQYF.

In the case of this clonotype: Its ends do not fully match the called genes, so a read error is possible. J is TRBJ1-2 and V is TRBV14; a weak D match, TRBD1 (5 bases). The CDR3 is 14 residues long. Germline CDR1 SGHDN, CDR2 FVKESK. CDR3 DNA: TGTGCCAGCAGCCCCATACAGGTTCCCTATGGCCACACCTTC. As protein: CASSPIQVPYGHTF. Based on the CDR3 plus reference TRBV14 and TRBJ1-2, the full variable domain is EAGVTQFPSHSVIEKGQTVTLRCDPISGHDNLYWYRRVMGKEIKFLLHFVKESKQDESGMPNNRFLAERTGGTYSTLKVQPAELEDSGVYFCASSPIQVPYGHTFGSGTRLTVV.

The V call is TRBV10-3, the J call TRBJ2-2; D not certain. Looked up from germline, CDR1 is ENHRY and CDR2 is SYGVKD. V dropped 3 bases and J dropped 5 bases, with 7 bases sitting between them. The CDR3 totals 13 residues. CDR3 loop: CAISDKGTGELFF. For the CDR3, the DNA is TGTGCCATCAGTGATAAGGGTACCGGGGAGCTGTTTTTT.

Within the sample, this clonotype is large. The chain is built from TRBV27 and TRBJ1-1; no clear D. The CDR3 covers 11 residues. The germline V and J ends were trimmed by 5 bases and 5 bases, with 6 bases remaining between them. Looked up from germline, CDR1 is MNHEY and CDR2 is SMNVEV (reference sequence). Here the CDR3 DNA reads TGTGCCAGCAGTGTCGGTACTGAAGCTTTCTTT. It translates to CASSVGTEAFF.

This clonotype has more than one count but fewer than ten. J is TRBJ2-7 and V is TRBV25-1; D perhaps matches TRBD1 (5 bases). Germline CDR1 reads MGHDK; CDR2 reads SYGVNS. The CDR3 covers 15 residues. V lost 1 base, J lost 2 bases, and 12 bases lay in between. CDR3 region: CASSEFSTGPYEQYF. The CDR3 bases are TGTGCCAGCAGTGAATTCTCAACAGGCCCCTACGAGCAGTACTTC.

V is TRBV19 and J is TRBJ2-3; tentatively, D is TRBD1 or TRBD2 (5 bases each). This CDR3 spans 13 amino acids. Trimming removed 8 bases at V and 0 bases at J, with 9 bases between. Germline V CDR1 and CDR2: LNHDA, SQIVND (reference sequence). CDR3 nucleotide sequence: TGTGCCAGTGGGGGAAGTAGCACAGATACGCAGTATTTT. Residues: CASGGSSTDTQYF.

This clonotype was counted between two and nine times. This sequence joins TRBV18 and TRBJ2-7; the D is unclear. The CDR3 sequence is 14 residues long. The V gene's germline CDR1 is KGHSH and CDR2 LQKENI. V was pared by 0 bases and J by 2 bases, with 8 bases between. In nucleotides, the CDR3 is TGTGCCAGCTCACCACCGTACAATACCTACGAGCAGTACTTC. Translated, it gives CASSPPYNTYEQYF.

The rearrangement joins TRBV5-6 to TRBJ1-2; TRBD1 is a possible D gene (5 bases). Trimming pared 4 bases from V and 2 bases from J, leaving 9 bases between. CDR1 SGHDT and CDR2 YYEEEE come from the germline V gene. The CDR3 covers 13 residues. CDR3 sequence (DNA): TGTGCCAGCAGCACGGACACGAACTATGGCTACACCTTC. Residues: CASSTDTNYGYTF.

To note about this clonotype: A much larger clone is a single base away; this may be a read error. J is TRBJ1-1 and V is TRBV20-1; D call uncertain. Germline CDR1 and CDR2: DFQATT and SNEGSKA (reference sequence). V gave up 8 bases and J gave up 4 bases, with 11 bases separating them. This CDR3 comprises 11 residues. The CDR3 loop is CSISLGTEAFF. The CDR3 DNA reads as TGCAGTATTAGTCTGGGCACTGAAGCTTTCTTT.